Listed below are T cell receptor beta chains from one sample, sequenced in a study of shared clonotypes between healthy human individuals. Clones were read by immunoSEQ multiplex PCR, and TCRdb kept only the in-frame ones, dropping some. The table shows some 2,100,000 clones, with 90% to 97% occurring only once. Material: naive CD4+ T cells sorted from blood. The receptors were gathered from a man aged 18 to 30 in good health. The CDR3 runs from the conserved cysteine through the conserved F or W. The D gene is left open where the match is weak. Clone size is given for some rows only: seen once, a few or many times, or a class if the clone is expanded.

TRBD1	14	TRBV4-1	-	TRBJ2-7	CASSPSDRPYEQYF	TGCGCCAGCAGCCCCTCGGACAGGCCCTACGAGCAGTACTTC
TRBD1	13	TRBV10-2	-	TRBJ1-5	CASGRGSNQPQHF	TGCGCCAGCGGCAGGGGGAGTAATCAGCCCCAGCATTTT
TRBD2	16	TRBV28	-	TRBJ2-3	CASGLAGGRSTDTQYF	TGTGCCAGTGGACTAGCGGGGGGTCGTAGCACAGATACGCAGTATTTT
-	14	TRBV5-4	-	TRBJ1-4	CASRAEGSNEKLFF	TGTGCCAGCAGGGCGGAAGGGTCGAATGAAAAACTGTTTTTT
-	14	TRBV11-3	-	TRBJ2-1	CASSSGVPRNEQFF	TGTGCCAGCAGCTCCGGGGTCCCTCGAAATGAGCAGTTCTTC
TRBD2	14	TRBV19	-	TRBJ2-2	CASSIREGTGELFF	TGTGCCAGTAGTATCCGGGAGGGCACCGGGGAGCTGTTTTTT
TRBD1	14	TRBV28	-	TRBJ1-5	CASSFDRAHQPQHF	TGTGCCAGCAGTTTTGACAGGGCTCATCAGCCCCAGCATTTT
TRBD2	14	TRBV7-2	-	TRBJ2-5	CASSQSGGRETQYF	TGTGCCAGCAGTCAAAGCGGGGGCCGGGAGACCCAGTACTTC
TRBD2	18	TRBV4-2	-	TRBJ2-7	CASSQDSTLAGVPYEQYF	TGTGCCAGCAGCCAAGATAGTACACTAGCGGGGGTACCCTACGAGCAGTACTTC
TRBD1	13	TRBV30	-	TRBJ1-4	CAWATGGREKLFF	TGTGCCTGGGCCACAGGGGGTCGGGAAAAACTGTTTTTT
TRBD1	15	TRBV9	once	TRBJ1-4	CASSVEGQGFGKLFF	TGTGCCAGCAGCGTAGAGGGACAGGGATTCGGAAAACTGTTTTTT
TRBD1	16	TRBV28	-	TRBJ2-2	CASRVSDRVLTGELFF	TGTGCCAGCAGAGTATCGGACAGGGTTTTAACCGGGGAGCTGTTTTTT
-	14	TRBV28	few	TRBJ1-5	CASSLGQFNQPQHF	TGTGCCAGCAGTTTAGGGCAGTTTAATCAGCCCCAGCATTTT
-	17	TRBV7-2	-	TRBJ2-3	CASSVRLLLSSTDTQYF	TGTGCCAGCAGCGTCCGACTTTTATTGTCTAGCACAGATACGCAGTATTTT
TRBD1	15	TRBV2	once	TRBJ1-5	CASSRDSDSNQPQHF	TGTGCCAGCAGTCGGGACAGCGATAGCAATCAGCCCCAGCATTTT
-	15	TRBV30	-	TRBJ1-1	CAWSLSGAGSTEAFF	TGTGCCTGGAGTTTATCAGGGGCGGGGAGCACTGAAGCTTTCTTT
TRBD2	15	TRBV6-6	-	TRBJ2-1	CASSYDGRTYNEQFF	TGTGCCAGCAGTTACGACGGGAGGACCTACAATGAGCAGTTCTTC
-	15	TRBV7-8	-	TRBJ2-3	CASSPIGGRADTQYF	TGTGCCAGCAGCCCCATCGGGGGGCGAGCAGATACGCAGTATTTT
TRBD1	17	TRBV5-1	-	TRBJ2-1	CASSWKPGTGASNEQFF	TGCGCCAGCAGCTGGAAGCCCGGGACAGGGGCATCCAATGAGCAGTTCTTC
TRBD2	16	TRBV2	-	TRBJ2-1	CASTETKAGGLNEQFF	TGTGCCAGCACCGAAACCAAAGCGGGAGGGCTTAATGAGCAGTTCTTC
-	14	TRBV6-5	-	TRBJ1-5	CASSPLPSNQPQHF	TGTGCCAGCAGTCCCCTTCCGAGCAATCAGCCCCAGCATTTT
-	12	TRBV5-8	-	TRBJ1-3	CASSQGGNTIYF	TGTGCCAGCAGCCAGGGGGGAAACACCATATATTTT
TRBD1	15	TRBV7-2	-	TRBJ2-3	CASRGTGGPIGTQYF	TGTGCCAGCCGGGGGACAGGGGGTCCTATCGGTACGCAGTATTTT
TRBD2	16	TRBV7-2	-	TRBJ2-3	CASSSVAGGPWDTQYF	TGTGCCAGCAGCTCAGTAGCGGGAGGGCCCTGGGATACGCAGTATTTT
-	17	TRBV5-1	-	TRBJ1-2	CASSLTTQRGLRNGYTF	TGCGCCAGCAGCTTGACTACTCAGCGGGGCTTAAGGAACGGCTACACCTTC
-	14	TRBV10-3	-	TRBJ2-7	CATHGGAYSYEQYF	TGTGCCACCCACGGCGGAGCGTACTCCTACGAGCAGTACTTC
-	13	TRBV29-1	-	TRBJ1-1	CSVEQGTNTEAFF	TGCAGCGTCGAACAGGGAACGAACACTGAAGCTTTCTTT
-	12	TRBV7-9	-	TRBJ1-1	CASSLASPGAFF	TGTGCCAGCAGCTTAGCGAGCCCGGGAGCTTTCTTT
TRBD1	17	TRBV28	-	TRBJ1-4	CAISRQGAWATNEKLFF	TGTGCCATCTCCAGGCAGGGGGCATGGGCAACTAATGAAAAACTGTTTTTT
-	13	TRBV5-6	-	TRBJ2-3	CASSRDNTDTQYF	TGTGCCAGCAGCCGGGATAACACAGATACGCAGTATTTT
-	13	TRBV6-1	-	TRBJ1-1	CANTRDLNTEAFF	TGTGCCAACACTCGTGACCTGAACACTGAAGCTTTCTTT
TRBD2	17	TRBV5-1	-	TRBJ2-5	CASRFYLTSGGEETQYF	TGCGCCAGCAGATTCTACCTTACTAGCGGAGGGGAGGAGACCCAGTACTTC